The clone carrying this TCR beta chain was detected many times. Antigen: not known. Trimming removed 4 bases from V and 4 bases from J; junction bases left unmatched: 11. This CDR3 spans 17 amino acids. Germline lookup yields CDR1 LGHDT and CDR2 YNNKEL (reference sequence). Previously published methods and listed TCR primers were used for the bulk TCR libraries. One entry per CDR3 protein results from TCRdb running MiXCR on the PCR reads. The sample lists some 680,000 distinct CDR3 sequences, less than 30% seen once, with 0.78% in the top ten. The data derive from a study of molecular identifiers for immune sequencing clone quantification. Whole-study findings and limits: Effector cells had over 98% of their molecules in clones above 20 RNA copies, while naive cells had under 1%.

Sorted naive CD8 T cells were those defined as CD8+CD4-CCR7+CD45RA+. V and J are TRBV3-1 and TRBJ2-3; 10 bases fit TRBD1. This sequence originates from a human donor in good health. Some libraries in this study had Jurkat cell RNA spiked in. The sequencing input was naive CD8+ T cells from blood, with Jurkat cell RNA spiked in. Subset indicated: FACS-sorted CD8+CD4-CCR7+CD45RA+ naive T cells. CDR3 protein: CASSPTPDRGWADTQYF. The CDR3 coding sequence is TGTGCCAGCAGCCCGACGCCGGACAGGGGGTGGGCAGATACGCAGTATTTT.